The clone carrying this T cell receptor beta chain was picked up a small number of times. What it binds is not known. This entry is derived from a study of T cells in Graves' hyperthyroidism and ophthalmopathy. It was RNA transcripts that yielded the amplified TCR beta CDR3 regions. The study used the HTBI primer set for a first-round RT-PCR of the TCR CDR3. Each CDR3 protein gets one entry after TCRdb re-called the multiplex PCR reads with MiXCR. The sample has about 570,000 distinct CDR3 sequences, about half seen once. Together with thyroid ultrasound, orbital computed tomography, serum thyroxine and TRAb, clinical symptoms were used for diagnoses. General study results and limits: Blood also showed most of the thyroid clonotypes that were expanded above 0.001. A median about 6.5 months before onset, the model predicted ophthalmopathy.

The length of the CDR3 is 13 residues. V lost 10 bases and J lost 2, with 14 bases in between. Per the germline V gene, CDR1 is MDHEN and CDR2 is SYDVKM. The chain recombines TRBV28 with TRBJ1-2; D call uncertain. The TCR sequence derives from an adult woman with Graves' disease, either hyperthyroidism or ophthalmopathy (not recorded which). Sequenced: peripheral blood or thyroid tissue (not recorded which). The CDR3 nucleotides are TGTGCCACCACCGGGCTTCGGAACTATGGCTACACCTTC. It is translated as CATTGLRNYGYTF.